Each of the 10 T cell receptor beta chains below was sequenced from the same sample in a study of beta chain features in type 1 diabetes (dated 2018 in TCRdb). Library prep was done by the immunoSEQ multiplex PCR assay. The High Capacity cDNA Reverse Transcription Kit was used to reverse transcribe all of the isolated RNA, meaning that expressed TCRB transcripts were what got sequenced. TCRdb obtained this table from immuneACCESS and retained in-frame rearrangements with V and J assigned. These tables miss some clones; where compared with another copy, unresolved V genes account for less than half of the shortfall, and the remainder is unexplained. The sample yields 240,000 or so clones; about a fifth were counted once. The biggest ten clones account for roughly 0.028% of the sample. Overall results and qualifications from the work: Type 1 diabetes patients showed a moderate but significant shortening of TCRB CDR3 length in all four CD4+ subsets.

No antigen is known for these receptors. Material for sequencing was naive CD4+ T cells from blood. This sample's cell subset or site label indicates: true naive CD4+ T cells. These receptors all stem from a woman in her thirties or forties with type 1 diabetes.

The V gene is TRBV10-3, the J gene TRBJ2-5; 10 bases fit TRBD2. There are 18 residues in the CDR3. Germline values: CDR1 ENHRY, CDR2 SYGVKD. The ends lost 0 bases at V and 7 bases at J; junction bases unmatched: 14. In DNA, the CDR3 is TGTGCCATCAGTGAGTCCAGTCCCCCCGGACTAGCGGAGCTGACCCAGTACTTC. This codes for CAISESSPPGLAELTQYF.

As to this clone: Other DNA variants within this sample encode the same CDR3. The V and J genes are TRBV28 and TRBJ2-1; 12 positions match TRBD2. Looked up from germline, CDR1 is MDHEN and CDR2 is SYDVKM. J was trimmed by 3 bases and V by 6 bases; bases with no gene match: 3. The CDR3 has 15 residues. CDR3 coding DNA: TGTGCCAGCAGCAGGACTAGCGGGATCTACAATGAGCAGTTCTTC. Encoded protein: CASSRTSGIYNEQFF.

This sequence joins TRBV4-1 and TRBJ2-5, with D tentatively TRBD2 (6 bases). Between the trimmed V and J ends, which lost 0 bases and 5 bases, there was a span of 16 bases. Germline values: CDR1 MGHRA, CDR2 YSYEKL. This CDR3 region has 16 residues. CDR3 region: CASSQDPGRRVETQYF. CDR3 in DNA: TGCGCCAGCAGCCAAGATCCGGGGCGGAGGGTGGAGACCCAGTACTTC.

Written as DNA, the CDR3 is TGTGCCAGCAGGACTACAGTTACGGGGACTGAAGCTTTCTTT. It codes for CASRTTVTGTEAFF. The genes are TRBV6-5 and TRBJ1-1; D not certain. CDR1 is MNHEY and CDR2 is SVGAGI in the germline V gene. V was shortened by 6 bases and J by 5 bases, with 16 bases between the two germline ends. The CDR3 is made up of 14 amino acids.

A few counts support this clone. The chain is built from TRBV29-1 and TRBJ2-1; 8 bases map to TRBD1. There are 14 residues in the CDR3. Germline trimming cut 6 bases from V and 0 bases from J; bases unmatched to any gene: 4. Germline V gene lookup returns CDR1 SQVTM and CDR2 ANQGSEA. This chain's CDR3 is CSVGQAFSYNEQFF. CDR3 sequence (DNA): TGCAGCGTGGGACAGGCCTTCTCCTACAATGAGCAGTTCTTC.

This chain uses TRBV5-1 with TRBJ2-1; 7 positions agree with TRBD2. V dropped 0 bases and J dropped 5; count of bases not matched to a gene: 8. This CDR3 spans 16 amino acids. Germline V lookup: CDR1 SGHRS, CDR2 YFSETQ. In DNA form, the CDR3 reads TGCGCCAGCAGCTTGGATGGCGGGAGTTTAGACAATGAGCAGTTCTTC. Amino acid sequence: CASSLDGGSLDNEQFF.

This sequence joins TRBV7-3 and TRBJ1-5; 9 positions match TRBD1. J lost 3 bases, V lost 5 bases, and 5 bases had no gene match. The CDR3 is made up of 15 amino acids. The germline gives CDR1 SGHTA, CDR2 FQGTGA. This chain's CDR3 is CASSAGTGNNQPQHF. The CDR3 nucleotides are TGTGCCAGCAGCGCAGGGACAGGGAACAATCAGCCCCAGCATTTT.

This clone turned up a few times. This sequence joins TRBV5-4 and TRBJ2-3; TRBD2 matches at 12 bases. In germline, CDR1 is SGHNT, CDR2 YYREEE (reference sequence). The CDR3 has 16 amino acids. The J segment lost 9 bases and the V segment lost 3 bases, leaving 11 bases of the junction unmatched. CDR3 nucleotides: TGTGCCAGCAGCTCGCCGCTAGCGGGAGGGCCAGGAACGCAGTATTTT. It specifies CASSSPLAGGPGTQYF. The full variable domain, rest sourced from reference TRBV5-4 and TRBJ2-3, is ETGVTQSPTHLIKTRGQQVTLRCSSQSGHNTVSWYQQALGQGPQFIFQYYREEENGRGNFPPRFSGLQFPNYSSELNVNALELDDSALYLCASSSPLAGGPGTQYFGPGTRLTVL.

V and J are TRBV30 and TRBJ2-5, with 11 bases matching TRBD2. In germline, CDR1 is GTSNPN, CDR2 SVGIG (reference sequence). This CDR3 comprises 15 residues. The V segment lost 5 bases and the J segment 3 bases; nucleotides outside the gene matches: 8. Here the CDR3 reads CAWARLAGPKETQYF. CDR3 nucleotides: TGTGCCTGGGCCCGACTAGCGGGGCCTAAAGAGACCCAGTACTTC.

The CDR3 DNA reads as TGTGCCAGCAGCCCAAGGGGGGGACCCCCCTACGAGCAGTACTTC. Protein sequence: CASSPRGGPPYEQYF. The chain joins TRBV7-2 to TRBJ2-7, with D perhaps TRBD2 (7 bases). This CDR3 spans 15 amino acids. Per the germline V gene, CDR1 is SGHTA and CDR2 is FQGNSA. V dropped 5 bases and J dropped 2 bases, with 16 bases sitting between them.